Below, 32 T cell receptor beta chains from the same sample are listed, as sequenced in a study of T cells in Graves' hyperthyroidism and ophthalmopathy. Amplified regions were TCR beta CDR3 sequences from RNA transcripts. First-round RT-PCR with HTBI primers amplified the TCR CDR3 region. TCRdb ran MiXCR on the multiplex PCR reads and lists one entry per CDR3 protein. This table holds hundreds of thousands of distinct CDR3 sequences, 40% to 55% found once. The sample consisted of peripheral blood or thyroid tissue (not recorded which). All receptors derive from a woman aged 18-29 years with Graves' hyperthyroidism.

The chain couples TRBV19 to TRBJ1-5; D is unclear. Germline V gene data show CDR1 as LNHDA and CDR2 as SQIVND (reference sequence). The V end lost 2 bases, the J end lost 6 bases, and 11 bases lay between the germline ends. This CDR3 has 14 amino acids. CDR3 in DNA: TGTGCCAGTAGTATAAAGGGTATTGTTCAGCCCCAGCATTTT. Translation gives CASSIKGIVQPQHF. The whole variable domain, remainder taken from reference TRBV19 and TRBJ1-5, is DGGITQSPKYLFRKEGQNVTLSCEQNLNHDAMYWYRQDPGQGLRLIYYSQIVNDFQKGDIAEGYSVSREKKESFPLTVTSAQKNPTAFYLCASSIKGIVQPQHFGDGTRLSIL.

In this sample, this clonotype turned up many times. The V and J genes are TRBV15 and TRBJ2-7; tentative D call: TRBD1 (7 bases). V dropped 0 bases and J dropped 4 bases, with 10 bases sitting between them. From germline, CDR1 is LNHNV and CDR2 YYDKDF (reference sequence). The CDR3 has 14 amino acids. The CDR3 DNA follows: TGTGCCACCAGCAGAGACAGGGGGGTTTACGAGCAGTACTTC. It yields the protein CATSRDRGVYEQYF.

V usage is TRBV29-1 and J usage is TRBJ1-2; the D is unclear. The CDR3 loop spans 12 amino acids. V lost 8 bases and J lost 8, with 18 bases in between. The germline V gene encodes CDR1 SQVTM and CDR2 ANQGSEA. The CDR3 sequence: CSIRTWGGGYTF. DNA for the CDR3: TGCAGCATTCGGACGTGGGGAGGCGGCTACACCTTC.

The V gene is TRBV15, the J gene TRBJ1-4; perhaps TRBD1 as D (5 bases). The ends were cut back, 5 bases at V and 7 bases at J, with 11 bases in the middle. The CDR3 runs 13 residues. CDR1 and CDR2 from the germline V gene are LNHNV and YYDKDF (reference sequence). The CDR3 protein is CATSVDSGEKLFF. The CDR3 coding sequence is TGTGCCACCAGCGTCGACAGCGGTGAAAAACTGTTTTTT.

The chain couples TRBV20-1 to TRBJ2-7, with TRBD2 identical over 11 bases. This CDR3 comprises 14 residues. With 2 bases clipped from V and 2 bases from J, the junction kept 2 bases outside the gene matches. Looked up from germline, CDR1 is DFQATT and CDR2 is SNEGSKA (reference sequence). In DNA, the CDR3 is TGCAGTGCTAGACCTAGCGGGAGGACCTACGAGCAGTACTTC. Its protein is CSARPSGRTYEQYF.

Only one count was recorded for this clonotype. The V call is TRBV19, the J call TRBJ1-6; no firm D call. The CDR3 sequence is 12 residues long. Germline V gives CDR1 LNHDA, CDR2 SQIVND (reference sequence). V was trimmed by 7 bases and J by 10 bases, leaving 11 bases between them. CDR3 region: CASKWQLSPLHF. The CDR3 DNA sequence: TGTGCCAGTAAATGGCAATTGTCACCCCTCCACTTT.

This clonotype was seen more than once but under ten times. The J gene is TRBJ1-6, the V gene TRBV14; D remains unclear. The ends were cut back, 2 bases at V and 10 bases at J, with 9 bases in the middle. This CDR3 contains 13 residues. Germline values: CDR1 SGHDN, CDR2 FVKESK. In DNA form, the CDR3 reads TGTGCCAGCAGCCAACCCCCGGGGTCACCCCTCCACTTT. Translating gives CASSQPPGSPLHF.

The chain links TRBV25-1 to TRBJ2-5; D unclear. The germline CDR1 and CDR2 sequences are MGHDK and SYGVNS. V lost 11 bases, J lost 1 base, and 11 bases lay in between. The CDR3 covers 12 residues. This CDR3 is CAPPWAQETQYF. Here the CDR3 DNA reads TGTGCCCCCCCTTGGGCCCAAGAGACCCAGTACTTC.

A note on this clonotype: An end of the junction does not agree with germline; a read error may underlie this. The chain carries TRBV9 and TRBJ2-7, with D possibly matching TRBD2 (5 bases). The CDR3 loop spans 13 amino acids. CDR1 and CDR2 from the germline V gene are SGDLS and YYNGEE. CDR3 sequence: CASSVASSYERYF. The CDR3 coding sequence is TGTGCCAGCAGCGTAGCTAGCTCCTACGAGCGGTACTTC.

Here the CDR3 DNA reads TGTGCCAGCAGCCACTATAACTATGGCTACACCTTC. Translated, it gives CASSHYNYGYTF. This chain connects TRBV5-8 to TRBJ1-2; the D is unclear. V lost 4 bases and J 1 base, leaving 5 bases between the germline ends. CDR1 is SGHTS and CDR2 is YDEGEE in the germline V gene. This CDR3 has 12 residues.

The rearrangement joins TRBV2 to TRBJ2-5, with D unresolved. With 5 bases removed from V and 5 bases from J, the gap between germline ends came to 18 bases. The germline V gene has CDR1 SNHLY and CDR2 FYNNEI. The CDR3 is made up of 15 amino acids. CDR3 in amino acids: CASSSLSALQETQYF. The CDR3 DNA reads as TGTGCCAGCAGTTCACTGAGTGCCCTCCAGGAGACCCAGTACTTC. Full variable domain (remainder filled in from reference TRBV2 and TRBJ2-5): EPEVTQTPSHQVTQMGQEVILRCVPISNHLYFYWYRQILGQKVEFLVSFYNNEISEKSEIFDDQFSVERPDGSNFTLKIRSTKLEDSAMYFCASSSLSALQETQYFGPGTRLLVL.

Many counts were recorded for this clonotype. The rearrangement joins TRBV25-1 to TRBJ1-6; D is uncertain. V was pared by 4 bases and J by 10 bases, with 14 bases between. Germline lookup yields CDR1 MGHDK and CDR2 SYGVNS. The CDR3 sequence is 14 residues long. DNA of the CDR3: TGTGCCAGCAGTGTACCGGGGAGAGGATCACCCCTCCACTTT. Protein product: CASSVPGRGSPLHF.

Worth noting for this clonotype: The junction and the germline gene differ at one end; a read error may be behind it. The chain links TRBV11-2 to TRBJ1-5; 8 bases are shared with TRBD1. This CDR3 region has 15 residues. Germline CDR1 and CDR2: SGHAT and FQNNGV. The CDR3 region has the DNA TGCGCCAGCAGCCCCGCGACCGGACAGGGCCAGCCCCAGCATTTT. Translating gives CASSPATGQGQPQHF.

This chain connects TRBV9 to TRBJ2-5; 8 bases map to TRBD2. Looked up from germline, CDR1 is SGDLS and CDR2 is YYNGEE. The CDR3 is 16 amino acids. The V and J ends lost 0 bases and 5 bases, in that order; junction bases with no gene match: 9. CDR3 loop: CASSVVGAGVSETQYF. CDR3 sequence (DNA): TGTGCCAGCAGCGTAGTGGGAGCGGGAGTTTCGGAGACCCAGTACTTC.

The chain combines TRBV6-6 with TRBJ1-4; 9 positions agree with TRBD1. After removal of 6 bases from V and 3 bases from J, the junction contained 8 bases not matched to a gene. Germline values: CDR1 MNHNY, CDR2 SVGAGI (reference sequence). This CDR3 has 16 residues. The CDR3 is CASSDGQGTANEKLFF. The CDR3 DNA sequence: TGTGCCAGCAGCGATGGACAGGGGACGGCTAATGAAAAACTGTTTTTT.

The sample holds many counts of this clonotype. The DNA for the CDR3 is TGTGCCAGCAGTGAACGGACAGGGGATGAAAAACTGTTTTTT. Residues: CASSERTGDEKLFF. The genes are TRBV6-1 and TRBJ1-4, with 9 positions matching TRBD1. V gave up 2 bases and J gave up 6 bases; unmatched junction bases: 1. There are 14 residues in the CDR3. The germline V gene has CDR1 MNHNS and CDR2 SASEGT.

The chain combines TRBV2 with TRBJ2-2; D may match TRBD1 or TRBD2 (5 bases each). Germline CDR1 and CDR2: SNHLY and FYNNEI. V was pared by 4 bases and J by 3 bases, with 12 bases between. The CDR3 has 15 amino acids. The CDR3 loop reads CASSGGKVDTGELFF. The CDR3 DNA is TGTGCCAGCAGTGGGGGGAAGGTGGACACCGGGGAGCTGTTTTTT.

This clonotype was observed a handful of times. The junction shows a germline mismatch at one end, possibly a read error. The chain links TRBV10-3 to TRBJ1-5; 9 bases are shared with TRBD1. CDR1 ENHRY and CDR2 SYGVKD come from the germline V gene. The length of the CDR3 is 16 residues. CDR3 in amino acids: CASSDPGQGYNQPQHF. DNA of the CDR3: TGTGCCAGCAGTGATCCGGGACAGGGCTACAATCAGCCCCAGCATTTT.

J is TRBJ1-3 and V is TRBV7-8; weak D call: TRBD1 (5 bases). Germline-derived CDR1 and CDR2 are SGHVS and FQNEAQ. V was shortened by 1 base and J by 1 base, with 11 bases between the two germline ends. The CDR3 loop spans 16 amino acids. The CDR3 DNA is TGTGCCAGCAGCTTAGAGGTTTGGACATCTGGAAACACCATATATTTT. It encodes CASSLEVWTSGNTIYF. The full variable domain, rest sourced from reference TRBV7-8 and TRBJ1-3, is GAGVSQSPRYKVAKRGQDVALRCDPISGHVSLFWYQQALGQGPEFLTYFQNEAQLDKSGLPSDRFFAERPEGSVSTLKIQRTQQEDSAVYLCASSLEVWTSGNTIYFGEGSWLTVV.

The gene calls are TRBV5-6 and TRBJ2-5; 12 nucleotides agree with TRBD1. Per the germline V gene, CDR1 is SGHDT and CDR2 is YYEEEE. This CDR3 has 14 residues. V shed 7 bases and J 1 base; nucleotides not matched to a gene: 2. For the CDR3, the DNA is TGTGCCAGCCGGGACAGGGGGCCCCAAGAGACCCAGTACTTC. It encodes CASRDRGPQETQYF.

This clonotype was recorded a few times. V is TRBV7-2 and J is TRBJ2-5; TRBD2 matches 9 bases. Looked up from germline, CDR1 is SGHTA and CDR2 is FQGNSA. After removal of 7 bases from V and 2 bases from J, the junction contained 14 bases not matched to a gene. There are 17 residues in the CDR3. CDR3 sequence (DNA): TGTGCCAGCAACCGCCATGTGGGGCGGGGGGGGCAAGAGACCCAGTACTTC. This translates into CASNRHVGRGGQETQYF.

This rearrangement joins TRBV11-2 to TRBJ1-3; maybe TRBD1 (6 bases). Per germline, CDR1 SGHAT and CDR2 FQNNGV. The V gene lost 1 base and the J gene lost 0 bases, with 10 bases spanning the gap. CDR3 length: 16 residues. For the CDR3, the DNA is TGTGCCAGCAGCTTAGGGACAGAGCTCTCTGGAAACACCATATATTTT. This sequence encodes CASSLGTELSGNTIYF.

At least ten counts were recorded for this clonotype. The rearrangement links TRBV25-1 to TRBJ1-1; perhaps TRBD1 as D (6 bases). The CDR3 length is 14 residues. From germline, CDR1 is MGHDK and CDR2 SYGVNS. V was pared by 3 bases and J by 4 bases, with 12 bases between. CDR3 loop: CASSDFTGSTEAFF. CDR3 coding DNA: TGTGCCAGCAGTGACTTCACAGGGAGCACTGAAGCTTTCTTT.

This clonotype has a handful of counts. The J gene is TRBJ2-5, the V gene TRBV29-1, with D hard to call. Between the trimmed V and J ends, which lost 4 bases and 4 bases, there was a span of 13 bases. Germline values: CDR1 SQVTM, CDR2 ANQGSEA. The CDR3 is 13 amino acids. The CDR3 sequence is CSVGFTRRETQYF. CDR3 DNA sequence: TGCAGCGTTGGGTTTACGAGGCGAGAGACCCAGTACTTC.

The chain recombines TRBV7-9 with TRBJ2-2; the match to TRBD1 covers 7 bases. The ends lost 3 bases at V and 3 bases at J; junction bases unmatched: 7. There are 16 residues in the CDR3. In germline, CDR1 is SEHNR, CDR2 FQNEAQ (reference sequence). Written as DNA, the CDR3 is TGTGCCAGCAGCTTGACAGGGAGTGGCTACACCGGGGAGCTGTTTTTT. It specifies CASSLTGSGYTGELFF.

In its sample, this clonotype was seen a few times. The chain joins TRBV7-6 to TRBJ2-7, with 10 bases lining up with TRBD2. V gave up 2 bases and J gave up 2 bases; unmatched junction bases: 3. Germline lookup yields CDR1 SGHVS and CDR2 FNYEAQ. CDR3 length: 15 residues. Here the CDR3 DNA reads TGTGCCAGCAGCTTAAGACTAGCGGGCGCCTACGAGCAGTACTTC. This codes for CASSLRLAGAYEQYF.

The V call is TRBV5-1, the J call TRBJ1-6, with D uncertain. V was trimmed by 3 bases and J by 7 bases, leaving 8 bases between them. This CDR3 has 13 residues. The germline V gene has CDR1 SGHRS and CDR2 YFSETQ. The CDR3 DNA follows: TGCGCCAGCAGCTCGCTAGTGAATTCACCCCTCCACTTT. Its translation: CASSSLVNSPLHF. Based on the CDR3 plus reference TRBV5-1 and TRBJ1-6, the full variable domain is KAGVTQTPRYLIKTRGQQVTLSCSPISGHRSVSWYQQTPGQGLQFLFEYFSETQRNKGNFPGRFSGRQFSNSRSEMNVSTLELGDSALYLCASSSLVNSPLHFGNGTRLTVT.

The chain links TRBV20-1 to TRBJ1-6; D is unresolved. Per germline, CDR1 DFQATT and CDR2 SNEGSKA (reference sequence). The CDR3 length is 18 residues. Trimming stripped 0 bases from V and 6 bases from J, with 21 bases between. CDR3 sequence reads: CSARDIGSVRHINSPLHF. CDR3 sequence (DNA): TGCAGTGCTAGAGATATAGGTTCGGTTCGACACATTAATTCACCCCTCCACTTT.

The genes are TRBV29-1 and TRBJ1-1; tentative D call: TRBD1 (6 bases). Trimming removed 1 base at V and 9 bases at J, with 9 bases between. The CDR3 runs to 11 residues. CDR1 is SQVTM, CDR2 ANQGSEA, per germline. The CDR3 region is CSVEVGGQAFF. The DNA for the CDR3 is TGCAGCGTTGAAGTCGGGGGGCAAGCTTTCTTT.

This clonotype was counted a few times. This rearrangement joins TRBV7-2 to TRBJ2-2; 9 positions agree with TRBD1. Trimming took 5 bases from V and 6 from J; bases not matched to a gene: 7. There are 15 residues in the CDR3. The germline V gene has CDR1 SGHTA and CDR2 FQGNSA. The CDR3: CASSMDRGGAGELFF. DNA for the CDR3: TGTGCCAGCAGCATGGACAGGGGCGGTGCCGGGGAGCTGTTTTTT.

The chain couples TRBV2 to TRBJ2-5; D tentatively fits TRBD1 or TRBD2 (5 bases each). Per the germline V gene, CDR1 is SNHLY and CDR2 is FYNNEI. The length of the CDR3 is 14 residues. V dropped 6 bases and J dropped 3 bases, with 14 bases sitting between them. For the CDR3, the DNA is TGTGCCAGCAGAGGTTTTGGGACGGAAGAGACCCAGTACTTC. As protein: CASRGFGTEETQYF.

CDR3: CASSDRMGTGEAFF. CDR3 sequence (DNA): TGCGCCAGCAGCGATCGGATGGGGACAGGGGAAGCTTTCTTT. The rearrangement joins TRBV5-1 to TRBJ1-1; TRBD1 aligns across 9 bases. CDR3 length: 14 amino acids. V dropped 4 bases and J dropped 8; count of bases not matched to a gene: 9. Germline V gives CDR1 SGHRS, CDR2 YFSETQ.